This T cell receptor beta chain was identified during a study of CD8 T cells in ankylosing spondylitis. Points from the study as a whole: Before this, some motif variants had been reported in reactive arthritis synovial fluid and blood. Reported data indicate significant enrichment of disease-linked clones within matched ankylosing spondylitis synovial fluid. Blood from ankylosing spondylitis patients appeared to carry a characteristic roughly 8-variant TCR beta motif.

5'-RACE, quantitative and with molecular barcodes, yielded the TCR beta libraries. TCRdb ran MiXCR on the 5' RACE reads and lists one entry per CDR3 protein. The profile shows some 800,000 distinct CDR3 sequences, approximately 12% of them singletons. This clonotype was counted a few times. Its antigen is unknown. With 0 bases removed from V and 6 bases from J, the gap between germline ends came to 9 bases. CDR3 length: 14 residues. Germline CDR1 and CDR2: LNHNV and YYDKDF (reference sequence). The material sequenced was blood, either unsorted or a sorted T cell fraction (not recorded which). V usage is TRBV15 and J usage is TRBJ1-5; a possible D gene is TRBD1 (6 bases). The TCR was taken from a male donor with ankylosing spondylitis. The CDR3 loop is CATSRERGVQPQHF. CDR3 DNA sequence: TGTGCCACCAGCAGAGAGAGGGGGGTTCAGCCCCAGCATTTT.